The 2 T cell receptor beta chains given below trace back to one sample, sequenced in a study of shared clonotypes between healthy human individuals. Sequencing used immunoSEQ multiplex PCR; TCRdb keeps in-frame clones, though not all of them. In the table there are approximately 1.4 million clones, roughly 98% of which are singletons. Sequencing was performed on naive CD4+ T cells sorted from blood. The subset denotes: CD45RA+ positively selected. Every receptor here comes from a man aged 25-45 years in good health.

This chain's CDR3 is CASTQYSGRTYEQYF. In nucleotides, the CDR3 is TGTGCCAGCACCCAATATAGCGGGAGAACCTACGAGCAGTACTTC. The J gene is TRBJ2-7, the V gene TRBV27, with 9 nucleotides matching TRBD2. The CDR3 spans 15 residues. The germline V gene has CDR1 MNHEY and CDR2 SMNVEV (reference sequence). The junction had 9 bases not matched to a gene; V was cut back by 7 bases and J by 2 bases.

The chain is built from TRBV6-4 and TRBJ2-3; 7 nucleotides line up with TRBD2. With V trimmed by 2 bases and J by 0 bases, 2 bases remained unmatched. This CDR3 contains 15 residues. Per germline, CDR1 MRHNA and CDR2 SNTAGT. The CDR3 DNA reads TGTGCCAGCAGTGACGGCGGGGGAAGCACAGATACGCAGTATTTT. Protein sequence: CASSDGGGSTDTQYF.